This is a list of T cell receptor beta chains from one sample in a study of T cells in localized non-small cell lung cancer. Generated by immunoSEQ multiplex PCR, the TCRdb table keeps only in-frame clones and is missing some. The repertoire holds about 5,600 clones, with roughly 28% as singletons. The sequenced sample was lung tumor tissue, obtained before any cancer treatment. The receptors shown here come from a female donor older than 55 with stage I lung adenocarcinoma. Each CDR3 is given with its conserved first and last residue. The order of the fields is D gene, V gene, J gene, clone size, CDR3 protein, CDR3 DNA. D genes are given only for firm matches. Clone size is stated in some rows and not others, as once, few, many or a class when expanded.

d_gene: NA; v_gene: TRBV7-2; j_gene: TRBJ2-6; abundance: medium-sized; CDR3aa: CASSFRTPNVLTF; CDR3nt: TGTGCCAGCAGCTTCCGTACACCCAACGTCCTGACTTTC
d_gene: NA; v_gene: TRBV6-8; j_gene: TRBJ2-1; abundance: NA; CDR3aa: CASSSSAGRHEQFF; CDR3nt: TGTGCCAGCAGTTCCTCGGCGGGCAGGCATGAGCAGTTCTTC
d_gene: TRBD2; v_gene: TRBV11-3; j_gene: TRBJ2-5; abundance: NA; CDR3aa: CASSLGTSSETQYF; CDR3nt: TGTGCCAGCAGCTTAGGGACTAGCTCAGAGACCCAGTACTTC
d_gene: NA; v_gene: TRBV10-2; j_gene: TRBJ2-2; abundance: NA; CDR3aa: CASRGTTANTGELFF; CDR3nt: TGCGCCAGCAGGGGGACAACCGCGAACACCGGGGAGCTGTTTTTT
d_gene: TRBD1; v_gene: TRBV6-8; j_gene: TRBJ2-3; abundance: NA; CDR3aa: CAIREGQGADTQYF; CDR3nt: TGTGCCATCAGGGAGGGACAGGGGGCAGATACGCAGTATTTT
d_gene: NA; v_gene: TRBV27; j_gene: TRBJ2-5; abundance: NA; CDR3aa: CATSGQAGETQYF; CDR3nt: TGTGCCACCAGTGGGCAGGCCGGAGAGACCCAGTACTTC
d_gene: TRBD2; v_gene: TRBV23-1; j_gene: TRBJ2-4; abundance: NA; CDR3aa: CASSGRAAKNIQYF; CDR3nt: TGCGCCAGCAGCGGGAGGGCGGCCAAAAACATTCAGTACTTC
d_gene: NA; v_gene: TRBV29-1; j_gene: TRBJ1-1; abundance: few; CDR3aa: CSVEPTAMNTEAFF; CDR3nt: TGCAGCGTTGAACCGACAGCGATGAACACTGAAGCTTTCTTT
d_gene: NA; v_gene: TRBV11-3; j_gene: TRBJ1-6; abundance: few; CDR3aa: CASSLDHGNSPLHF; CDR3nt: TGTGCCAGCAGCTTAGATCACGGTAATTCACCCCTCCACTTT
d_gene: NA; v_gene: TRBV9; j_gene: TRBJ2-7; abundance: NA; CDR3aa: CASSPRLTTYEQYF; CDR3nt: TGTGCCAGCAGCCCCCGACTGACAACCTACGAGCAGTACTTC
d_gene: TRBD1; v_gene: TRBV11-3; j_gene: TRBJ1-4; abundance: medium-sized; CDR3aa: CASSIGQGMFEKLFF; CDR3nt: TGTGCCAGCAGCATCGGACAGGGGATGTTTGAAAAACTGTTTTTT
d_gene: NA; v_gene: TRBV18; j_gene: TRBJ2-5; abundance: NA; CDR3aa: CASSQGQGQETQYF; CDR3nt: TGTGCCAGCTCCCAGGGGCAGGGGCAAGAGACCCAGTACTTC
d_gene: NA; v_gene: TRBV6-8; j_gene: TRBJ2-7; abundance: few; CDR3aa: CASTSTGSYEQYF; CDR3nt: TGTGCCAGCACCTCCACAGGGTCCTACGAGCAGTACTTC
d_gene: NA; v_gene: TRBV9; j_gene: TRBJ2-6; abundance: NA; CDR3aa: CASSVEITWSGANVLTF; CDR3nt: TGTGCCAGCAGCGTAGAGATTACGTGGTCTGGGGCCAACGTCCTGACTTTC
d_gene: NA; v_gene: TRBV28; j_gene: TRBJ1-5; abundance: few; CDR3aa: CASRPDGAGNQPQHF; CDR3nt: TGTGCCAGCAGACCGGACGGGGCAGGTAATCAGCCCCAGCATTTT
d_gene: TRBD1; v_gene: TRBV6-8; j_gene: TRBJ1-3; abundance: NA; CDR3aa: CASSYSLTGDSGNTIYF; CDR3nt: TGTGCCAGCAGTTACTCGCTTACAGGGGACTCTGGAAACACCATATATTTT
d_gene: NA; v_gene: TRBV7-5; j_gene: TRBJ1-2; abundance: few; CDR3aa: CASSGTGQGEGYTF; CDR3nt: TGTGCCAGCAGCGGTACGGGACAGGGGGAAGGCTACACCTTC
d_gene: NA; v_gene: TRBV28; j_gene: TRBJ2-1; abundance: NA; CDR3aa: CASSISTGPSYNEQFF; CDR3nt: TGTGCCAGCAGTATTAGCACGGGGCCATCCTACAATGAGCAGTTCTTC
d_gene: NA; v_gene: TRBV19; j_gene: TRBJ2-1; abundance: NA; CDR3aa: CASSPRGTSSYNEQFF; CDR3nt: TGTGCCAGTAGCCCTAGAGGTACAAGCTCCTACAATGAGCAGTTCTTC
d_gene: TRBD1; v_gene: TRBV6-8; j_gene: TRBJ2-7; abundance: medium-sized; CDR3aa: CASSWDRGYEQYF; CDR3nt: TGTGCCAGCAGCTGGGACAGAGGCTACGAGCAGTACTTC
d_gene: NA; v_gene: TRBV11-3; j_gene: TRBJ1-4; abundance: NA; CDR3aa: CASSLGGRGEKLFF; CDR3nt: TGTGCCAGCAGCTTGGGAGGGAGGGGAGAAAAACTGTTTTTT
d_gene: TRBD1; v_gene: TRBV11-3; j_gene: TRBJ2-7; abundance: medium-sized; CDR3aa: CASSLGGTGSYEQYF; CDR3nt: TGTGCCAGCAGCTTAGGTGGGACAGGGTCCTACGAGCAGTACTTC
d_gene: NA; v_gene: TRBV29-1; j_gene: TRBJ2-5; abundance: once; CDR3aa: CSVDFYLEMPRETQYF; CDR3nt: TGCAGCGTTGATTTTTACCTGGAGATGCCAAGAGAGACCCAGTACTTC
d_gene: NA; v_gene: TRBV1; j_gene: TRBJ2-7; abundance: NA; CDR3aa: CTSSQDRQVHSGRAPGYEQYF; CDR3nt: TGCACCAGCAGCCAAGACCGCCAAGTTCATAGCGGAAGGGCCCCAGGCTACGAGCAGTACTTC
d_gene: TRBD2; v_gene: TRBV9; j_gene: TRBJ2-5; abundance: NA; CDR3aa: CASSEAGSETQYF; CDR3nt: TGTGCCAGCAGTGAAGCGGGGTCGGAGACCCAGTACTTC
d_gene: TRBD1; v_gene: TRBV11-3; j_gene: TRBJ2-6; abundance: NA; CDR3aa: CASSIGTGYYTGANVLTF; CDR3nt: TGTGCCAGCAGCATCGGGACAGGTTATTATACTGGGGCCAACGTCCTGACTTTC
d_gene: NA; v_gene: TRBV28; j_gene: TRBJ2-3; abundance: once; CDR3aa: CASRSQAARSTDTQYF; CDR3nt: TGTGCCAGCAGGTCACAGGCGGCCCGATCCACAGATACGCAGTATTTT
d_gene: NA; v_gene: TRBV19; j_gene: TRBJ2-7; abundance: NA; CDR3aa: CATGGGVPYEQYF; CDR3nt: TGTGCCACCGGAGGGGGGGTACCCTACGAGCAGTACTTC
d_gene: NA; v_gene: TRBV30; j_gene: TRBJ1-2; abundance: few; CDR3aa: CACLPGGAGYGYTF; CDR3nt: TGTGCCTGCCTCCCCGGGGGGGCGGGCTATGGCTACACCTTC
d_gene: TRBD2; v_gene: TRBV4-3; j_gene: TRBJ2-2; abundance: many; CDR3aa: CASSQGLAGGPYTGELFF; CDR3nt: TGCGCCAGCAGCCAAGGACTAGCGGGAGGGCCTTACACCGGGGAGCTGTTTTTT
d_gene: NA; v_gene: TRBV11-3; j_gene: TRBJ2-1; abundance: NA; CDR3aa: CASSLETDYNEQFF; CDR3nt: TGTGCCAGCAGCTTGGAGACAGACTACAATGAGCAGTTCTTC
d_gene: TRBD1; v_gene: TRBV6-8; j_gene: TRBJ1-1; abundance: medium-sized; CDR3aa: CASTPTGLNTEAFF; CDR3nt: TGTGCCAGCACCCCGACAGGGTTAAACACTGAAGCTTTCTTT
d_gene: NA; v_gene: TRBV19; j_gene: TRBJ1-1; abundance: NA; CDR3aa: CASSSRGSAHAFF; CDR3nt: TGTGCCAGTAGTTCGAGGGGGTCAGCGCACGCTTTCTTT
d_gene: NA; v_gene: TRBV18; j_gene: TRBJ2-3; abundance: NA; CDR3aa: CASSPPKVYSSTDTQYF; CDR3nt: TGTGCCAGCTCACCACCGAAAGTTTACTCTAGCACAGATACGCAGTATTTT
d_gene: TRBD2; v_gene: TRBV9; j_gene: TRBJ2-5; abundance: medium-sized; CDR3aa: CASSVALTGGETQYF; CDR3nt: TGTGCCAGCAGCGTAGCTCTCACGGGGGGAGAGACCCAGTACTTC
d_gene: NA; v_gene: TRBV6-8; j_gene: TRBJ1-4; abundance: few; CDR3aa: CASSAHTEKLFF; CDR3nt: TGTGCCAGCAGTGCCCATACAGAAAAACTGTTTTTT
d_gene: TRBD1; v_gene: TRBV11-3; j_gene: TRBJ1-5; abundance: NA; CDR3aa: CASSKTGQGNQPQHF; CDR3nt: TGTGCCAGCAGCAAAACGGGACAGGGAAATCAGCCCCAGCATTTT
d_gene: TRBD2; v_gene: TRBV11-3; j_gene: TRBJ2-1; abundance: medium-sized; CDR3aa: CASSLGGSSYNEQFF; CDR3nt: TGTGCCAGCAGCTTAGGCGGGAGCTCCTACAATGAGCAGTTCTTC
d_gene: TRBD2; v_gene: TRBV11-3; j_gene: TRBJ2-5; abundance: NA; CDR3aa: CASSPPGLAGGREPEYF; CDR3nt: TGTGCCAGCAGCCCGCCAGGACTAGCGGGGGGCCGTGAACCCGAGTACTTC
d_gene: TRBD2; v_gene: TRBV6-4; j_gene: TRBJ2-7; abundance: NA; CDR3aa: CASSTGTSGSSYEQYF; CDR3nt: TGTGCCAGCAGCACCGGGACTAGCGGTTCCTCCTACGAGCAGTACTTC
d_gene: NA; v_gene: TRBV10-2; j_gene: TRBJ2-3; abundance: NA; CDR3aa: CASSEQRTDTQYF; CDR3nt: TGCGCCAGCAGTGAACAGCGCACAGATACGCAGTATTTT
d_gene: TRBD1; v_gene: TRBV11-3; j_gene: TRBJ1-3; abundance: medium-sized; CDR3aa: CASSSSQGASGNTIYF; CDR3nt: TGTGCCAGCAGCTCATCTCAGGGGGCAAGTGGAAACACCATATATTTT
d_gene: NA; v_gene: TRBV18; j_gene: TRBJ2-5; abundance: NA; CDR3aa: CASRRLGTAQETQYF; CDR3nt: TGTGCCAGCCGGCGGTTAGGTACAGCCCAAGAGACCCAGTACTTC
d_gene: NA; v_gene: TRBV5-1; j_gene: TRBJ2-7; abundance: NA; CDR3aa: CASSGIGGQSEQYF; CDR3nt: TGCGCCAGCAGCGGAATCGGGGGGCAGAGCGAGCAGTACTTC
d_gene: NA; v_gene: TRBV15; j_gene: TRBJ1-4; abundance: few; CDR3aa: CATSGPPSGTTNEKLFF; CDR3nt: TGTGCCACCAGCGGGCCACCCTCGGGAACAACTAATGAAAAACTGTTTTTT
d_gene: NA; v_gene: TRBV18; j_gene: TRBJ1-2; abundance: NA; CDR3aa: CASSPGQNYGYTF; CDR3nt: TGTGCCAGCTCACCGGGACAAAACTATGGCTACACCTTC
d_gene: NA; v_gene: TRBV28; j_gene: TRBJ1-2; abundance: NA; CDR3aa: CASSSFRAAGGYGYTF; CDR3nt: TGTGCCAGCAGTTCATTTCGGGCAGCCGGGGGCTATGGCTACACCTTC
d_gene: NA; v_gene: TRBV18; j_gene: TRBJ2-2; abundance: NA; CDR3aa: CASSPPGDTGELFF; CDR3nt: TGTGCCAGCTCACCCCCCGGGGACACCGGGGAGCTGTTTTTT
d_gene: NA; v_gene: TRBV11-3; j_gene: TRBJ2-3; abundance: few; CDR3aa: CASSLVSRGSTDTQYF; CDR3nt: TGTGCCAGCAGCTTAGTCTCCAGGGGTAGCACAGATACGCAGTATTTT
d_gene: NA; v_gene: TRBV9; j_gene: TRBJ2-3; abundance: few; CDR3aa: CASSVELAPDTQYF; CDR3nt: TGTGCCAGCAGCGTAGAGCTAGCTCCAGATACGCAGTATTTT
d_gene: NA; v_gene: TRBV11-3; j_gene: TRBJ1-5; abundance: NA; CDR3aa: CASSLGGIFQPQHF; CDR3nt: TGTGCCAGCAGCTTGGGCGGGATATTTCAGCCCCAGCATTTT
d_gene: TRBD1; v_gene: TRBV18; j_gene: TRBJ2-2; abundance: NA; CDR3aa: CASSHDRGHTGELFF; CDR3nt: TGTGCCAGCTCACACGACAGGGGGCACACCGGGGAGCTGTTTTTT
d_gene: TRBD2; v_gene: TRBV2; j_gene: TRBJ2-3; abundance: medium-sized; CDR3aa: CASSARRRGGRSTDTQYF; CDR3nt: TGTGCCAGCAGTGCCAGGAGGCGGGGGGGCCGGAGCACAGATACGCAGTATTTT
d_gene: NA; v_gene: TRBV11-3; j_gene: TRBJ2-4; abundance: few; CDR3aa: CASSYGPLAKNIQYF; CDR3nt: TGTGCCAGCAGCTATGGTCCTCTAGCCAAAAACATTCAGTACTTC
d_gene: NA; v_gene: TRBV28; j_gene: TRBJ1-2; abundance: few; CDR3aa: CASSSNGRGIDGYTF; CDR3nt: TGTGCCAGCAGTTCTAACGGCAGGGGTATTGATGGCTACACCTTC
d_gene: NA; v_gene: TRBV11-3; j_gene: TRBJ1-2; abundance: medium-sized; CDR3aa: CASSPVLVGADMANTF; CDR3nt: TGTGCCAGCAGCCCGGTGTTAGTGGGGGCGGATATGGCTAACACCTTC
d_gene: NA; v_gene: TRBV19; j_gene: TRBJ2-3; abundance: NA; CDR3aa: CASSPRGAADTQYF; CDR3nt: TGTGCCAGCTCGCCTAGGGGGGCCGCAGATACGCAGTATTTT